These 19 T cell receptor beta chains came from one sample sequenced in a study of long-term antiretroviral therapy in people with HIV. The authors ran the immunoSEQ assay, v3.0, at survey level. Profiled with immunoSEQ multiplex PCR; TCRdb holds only in-frame clones, not every one. The data contain 15,000 to 20,000 clones, about 88% of them singletons. The sample was unsorted PBMCs, taken 0.9 years after starting antiretroviral therapy. All receptors come from a man aged 18 to 35 with HIV.

This chain links TRBV19 with TRBJ1-5, with D unresolved. Trimming cost V 2 bases and J 2 bases, with 13 bases left between them. CDR1 LNHDA and CDR2 SQIVND come from the germline V gene (reference sequence). The CDR3 is made up of 16 amino acids. The DNA of the CDR3 is TGTGCCAGTAGTATATCTTCGCCAGCAGGCAATCAGCCCCAGCATTTT. Its protein is CASSISSPAGNQPQHF. Based on the CDR3 plus reference TRBV19 and TRBJ1-5, the full variable domain is DGGITQSPKYLFRKEGQNVTLSCEQNLNHDAMYWYRQDPGQGLRLIYYSQIVNDFQKGDIAEGYSVSREKKESFPLTVTSAQKNPTAFYLCASSISSPAGNQPQHFGDGTRLSIL.

This clone was seen only once. The chain couples TRBV21-1 to TRBJ1-6; the table's D call, TRBD1, was not checked against the DNA. TRBV21-1 is classified as a pseudogene. The CDR3 length is 16 residues. The CDR3 DNA reads as TGTGCCAGCAGCCCAAGACAGGGGGCGCGGAATTCACCCCTCCACTTT. Translation gives CASSPRQGARNSPLHF.

The rearrangement joins TRBV30 to TRBJ2-1; the D is unclear. This CDR3 has 14 amino acids. Germline-derived CDR1 and CDR2 are GTSNPN and SVGIG (reference sequence). Trimming took 8 bases from V and 0 from J, leaving 14 bases between them. CDR3 DNA sequence: TGTGCCACCCTTCGATCGAGCTCCTACAATGAGCAGTTCTTC. Translated: CATLRSSSYNEQFF.

The chain couples TRBV14 to TRBJ1-1; no reliable D call. This CDR3 region has 13 residues. The germline V gene encodes CDR1 SGHDN and CDR2 FVKESK. Trimming took off 6 bases at V and 8 bases at J, with 16 bases between the two ends. CDR3 sequence reads: CASREDGSSEAFF. The CDR3, as DNA: TGTGCCAGCAGAGAGGACGGATCGAGCGAAGCTTTCTTT. The full variable domain, with the rest looked up from reference TRBV14 and TRBJ1-1, is EAGVTQFPSHSVIEKGQTVTLRCDPISGHDNLYWYRRVMGKEIKFLLHFVKESKQDESGMPNNRFLAERTGGTYSTLKVQPAELEDSGVYFCASREDGSSEAFFGQGTRLTVV.

The gene calls are TRBV27 and TRBJ2-1, with a possible D match to TRBD2 (6 bases). Between the trimmed V and J ends, which lost 11 bases and 6 bases, there was a span of 17 bases. The CDR3 is made up of 13 amino acids. Germline V gene lookup returns CDR1 MNHEY and CDR2 SMNVEV (reference sequence). The CDR3 region is CACAGWGVNEQFF. CDR3 sequence (DNA): TGTGCCTGCGCGGGGTGGGGCGTCAATGAGCAGTTCTTC.

This clone showed up just once. The V gene is TRBV5-1, the J gene TRBJ1-1; D is unclear. The CDR3 is 13 amino acids. V was cut by 4 bases and J by 5 bases, with 12 bases left in between. The germline gives CDR1 SGHRS, CDR2 YFSETQ. The CDR3 loop reads CASSPPGRTEAFF. CDR3 coding DNA: TGCGCCAGCAGCCCCCCTGGGAGAACTGAAGCTTTCTTT.

The chain couples TRBV6-1 to TRBJ2-2; D is undetermined. Deletions cut 8 bases from V and 3 bases from J, with 13 bases between. This CDR3 has 14 amino acids. CDR1 is MNHNS and CDR2 is SASEGT in the germline V gene. CDR3 protein: CASAAASDTGELFF. CDR3 bases: TGTGCCAGCGCAGCCGCCTCAGACACCGGGGAGCTGTTTTTT.

This chain joins TRBV5-1 and TRBJ1-4; 8 bases map to TRBD1. J lost 5 bases, V lost 5 bases, and 11 bases had no gene match. CDR1 and CDR2 (germline): SGHRS, YFSETQ. The CDR3 consists of 16 residues. The CDR3 protein is CASRVGTGFSNEKLFF. The CDR3 nucleotides read TGCGCCAGCAGGGTTGGGACAGGCTTTTCAAATGAAAAACTGTTTTTT.

This chain uses TRBV19 with TRBJ2-7, with D unclear. The CDR3 sequence is 11 residues long. CDR1 is LNHDA, CDR2 SQIVND, per germline (reference sequence). V lost 3 bases and J 6 bases, leaving 6 bases between the germline ends. CDR3 protein: CASSIRAEQYF. CDR3 sequence (DNA): TGTGCCAGTAGTATTAGGGCCGAGCAGTACTTC.

This sequence joins TRBV19 and TRBJ2-7; TRBD2 is a possible D gene (5 bases). Trimming stripped 4 bases from V and 3 bases from J, with 13 bases between. Per the germline V gene, CDR1 is LNHDA and CDR2 is SQIVND (reference sequence). This CDR3 has 14 residues. Here the CDR3 reads CASSSRDPIYEQYF. Here the CDR3 DNA reads TGTGCCAGTAGTAGCCGGGATCCAATCTACGAGCAGTACTTC.

This sequence joins TRBV18 and TRBJ1-1; 8 bases match TRBD1. The ends lost 3 bases at V and 1 base at J; junction bases unmatched: 1. Per the germline V gene, CDR1 is KGHSH and CDR2 is LQKENI. The CDR3 loop spans 14 amino acids. CDR3 bases: TGTGCCAGCTCACCCGACAGGGGGAACACTGAAGCTTTCTTT. This encodes CASSPDRGNTEAFF.

V is TRBV27 and J is TRBJ1-6, with 7 bases fitting TRBD1. V shed 0 bases and J 7 bases; nucleotides not matched to a gene: 12. The germline V gene has CDR1 MNHEY and CDR2 SMNVEV (reference sequence). The CDR3 runs 18 residues. This chain's CDR3 is CASSLSPRQGSWNSPLHF. The CDR3 DNA reads TGTGCCAGCAGTTTATCCCCAAGACAGGGAAGTTGGAATTCACCCCTCCACTTT.

The rearrangement links TRBV29-1 to TRBJ2-5; 11 bases agree with TRBD2. CDR3 size: 14 residues. Germline CDR1 reads SQVTM; CDR2 reads ANQGSEA. After removal of 5 bases from V and 2 bases from J, the junction contained 4 bases not matched to a gene. The CDR3, as DNA: TGCAGCGTTAACGGACTAGCGGGTCAAGAGACCCAGTACTTC. Residues: CSVNGLAGQETQYF.

This clone showed up just once. The chain employs TRBV28 and TRBJ1-4; 7 nucleotides agree with TRBD1. Germline assignment: CDR1 MDHEN and CDR2 SYDVKM. The J segment lost 8 bases and the V segment lost 4 bases, leaving 10 bases of the junction unmatched. The CDR3 is 15 residues long. The chain's CDR3 is CASSSPTGMLEKLFF. The CDR3 DNA follows: TGTGCCAGCAGTTCTCCGACAGGGATGCTCGAAAAACTGTTTTTT. Full variable domain (missing parts from reference TRBV28 and TRBJ1-4): DVKVTQSSRYLVKRTGEKVFLECVQDMDHENMFWYRQDPGLGLRLIYFSYDVKMKEKGDIPEGYSVSREKKERFSLILESASTNQTSMYLCASSSPTGMLEKLFFGSGTQLSVL.

This chain links TRBV28 with TRBJ1-1; the D gene is possibly TRBD1 (5 bases). Germline V lookup: CDR1 MDHEN, CDR2 SYDVKM. The CDR3 runs to 19 residues. V was cut by 6 bases and J by 2 bases, with 28 bases left in between. CDR3 nucleotide sequence: TGTGCCAGCAGACAAACACTCCGGGGCCCTATCCTCCTTAACACTGAAGCTTTCTTT. Translated: CASRQTLRGPILLNTEAFF.

The DNA of the CDR3 is TGTGCCAGCAGCTTAGCCGGACGGAGCTCTGGGGCCAACGTCCTGACTTTC. Amino acids: CASSLAGRSSGANVLTF. V usage is TRBV13 and J usage is TRBJ2-6; D uncertain. In germline, CDR1 is PRHDT, CDR2 FYEKMQ (reference sequence). With 1 base removed from V and 0 bases from J, the gap between germline ends came to 10 bases. This CDR3 has 17 residues.

The gene calls are TRBV10-2 and TRBJ2-2; D is undetermined. Germline values: CDR1 WSHSY, CDR2 SAAADI. The ends were cut back, 8 bases at V and 3 bases at J, with 16 bases in the middle. This CDR3 region has 15 residues. CDR3 sequence reads: CASSTQQAHTGELFF. The DNA of the CDR3 is TGCGCCAGCTCAACTCAGCAGGCGCACACCGGGGAGCTGTTTTTT.

The chain recombines TRBV18 with TRBJ2-7; TRBD1 agrees at 7 bases. The germline V gene has CDR1 KGHSH and CDR2 LQKENI. V was pared by 3 bases and J by 0 bases, with 8 bases of the junction left unmatched. This CDR3 spans 16 amino acids. The CDR3 region has the DNA TGTGCCAGCTCACCGACAGGGCCGAAGAGCTCCTACGAGCAGTACTTC. Translating it yields CASSPTGPKSSYEQYF.

The rearrangement uses TRBV7-3 and TRBJ2-3; no clear D. Germline CDR1 and CDR2: SGHTA and FQGTGA. There are 13 residues in the CDR3. Trimming stripped 2 bases from V and 0 bases from J, with 3 bases between. CDR3 DNA sequence: TGTGCCAGCAGCTTAGACAGCACAGATACGCAGTATTTT. Protein product: CASSLDSTDTQYF.